The TCR beta chain under discussion was sequenced for a study of T-cell memory formation after mild COVID-19. cDNA libraries for TCR alpha and TCR beta, carrying sample barcodes and UMIs, came from 5'RACE with constant-segment primers. MiXCR, run by TCRdb on the 5' RACE reads, gives a single entry per CDR3 protein. In the table there are 400,000 to 450,000 distinct CDR3 sequences, roughly 18% of which are singletons. Per the germline V gene, CDR1 is ENHRY and CDR2 is SYGVKD. The CDR3 has 18 residues. Trimming took off 4 bases at V and 1 base at J, with 20 bases between the two ends. The TCR comes from a man between 18 and 35 years old who had mild COVID-19 (a few samples of this study predate the infection). Cell type and time point are not known. This chain links TRBV10-3 with TRBJ1-3; tentative D call: TRBD1 (6 bases). Source material: PBMCs or a T cell subset sorted from them (not recorded which). CDR3 sequence reads: CAISVSAGASPSGNTIYF. DNA for the CDR3: TGTGCCATCAGTGTTTCGGCAGGGGCCTCTCCATCTGGAAACACCATATATTTT.